Below are 24 T cell receptor beta chains sequenced from a single sample in a study of CD8 T cells in ankylosing spondylitis. Each CDR3 protein gets one entry after TCRdb re-called the 5' RACE reads with MiXCR. The sample has about 130,000 distinct CDR3 sequences, about 6.7% seen once. What was sequenced was blood, either unsorted or a sorted T cell fraction (not recorded which). Every receptor here comes from a female donor with ankylosing spondylitis or in good health (not recorded which).

This clonotype was recorded at least ten times. The rearrangement links TRBV11-2 to TRBJ2-7, with 7 bases lining up with TRBD1. From germline, CDR1 is SGHAT and CDR2 FQNNGV. The CDR3 loop spans 13 amino acids. V lost 5 bases and J lost 3; bases outside the gene matches: 4. Written as DNA, the CDR3 is TGTGCCAGCAGCCGGGGACAGTTCTACGAGCAGTACTTC. This codes for CASSRGQFYEQYF. Together with reference TRBV11-2 and TRBJ2-7, the CDR3 gives the full variable domain: EAGVAQSPRYKIIEKRQSVAFWCNPISGHATLYWYQQILGQGPKLLIQFQNNGVVDDSQLPKDRFSAERLKGVDSTLKIQPAKLEDSAVYLCASSRGQFYEQYFGPGTRLTVT.

This clonotype was counted at least ten times. The J gene is TRBJ2-1, the V gene TRBV5-1; TRBD1 aligns across 9 bases. The germline CDR1 and CDR2 sequences are SGHRS and YFSETQ. The ends lost 1 base at V and 4 bases at J; junction bases unmatched: 6. The CDR3 extends over 16 amino acids. The CDR3 loop is CASSLMGTGKYNEQFF. Written as DNA, the CDR3 is TGCGCCAGCAGCTTGATGGGGACAGGGAAATACAATGAGCAGTTCTTC. The full variable domain, completed using reference TRBV5-1 and TRBJ2-1, is KAGVTQTPRYLIKTRGQQVTLSCSPISGHRSVSWYQQTPGQGLQFLFEYFSETQRNKGNFPGRFSGRQFSNSRSEMNVSTLELGDSALYLCASSLMGTGKYNEQFFGPGTRLTVL.

This clonotype was picked up many times. The chain links TRBV12-3 or TRBV12-4 to TRBJ1-1; D remains ambiguous. V lost 6 bases and J 1 base, leaving 12 bases between the germline ends. There are 14 residues in the CDR3. The CDR3 DNA reads as TGTGCCAGCAGACCAAACATCCCGAACACTGAAGCTTTCTTT. This codes for CASRPNIPNTEAFF.

This clonotype was seen many times. J is TRBJ1-2 and V is TRBV28; the D is unclear. There are 12 residues in the CDR3. The V end lost 5 bases, the J end lost 4 bases, and 8 bases lay between the germline ends. Germline CDR1 is MDHEN and CDR2 is SYDVKM. The CDR3 bases are TGTGCCAGCAGTGCGCATGGCTATGGCTACACCTTC. This codes for CASSAHGYGYTF.

The sample holds many counts of this clonotype. CDR3 nucleotides: TGCAGTGCTTCAACAGGGGATAACATGAACACTGAAGCTTTCTTT. Translated, it gives CSASTGDNMNTEAFF. The chain recombines TRBV20-1 with TRBJ1-1, with TRBD1 matching over 7 bases. This CDR3 region has 15 residues. The germline gives CDR1 DFQATT, CDR2 SNEGSKA (reference sequence). V trimming: 5 bases; J trimming: 0 bases; junction bases outside the gene matches: 9.

This clonotype has at least ten counts. The chain employs TRBV6-5 and TRBJ2-1; no clear D. The CDR3 length is 14 residues. Looked up from germline, CDR1 is MNHEY and CDR2 is SVGAGI. The ends were cut back, 2 bases at V and 4 bases at J, with 9 bases in the middle. In DNA form, the CDR3 reads TGTGCCAGCAGTTACGGAAGGAGATACAATGAGCAGTTCTTC. Amino acid sequence: CASSYGRRYNEQFF.

This clonotype turned up a few times. The gene calls are TRBV7-2 and TRBJ2-7, with D possibly matching TRBD1 (5 bases). V lost 1 base and J 3 bases, leaving 13 bases between the germline ends. Germline V gene sequence: CDR1 SGHTA, CDR2 FQGNSA. CDR3 length: 15 residues. CDR3 amino acids: CASSLGGGNYYEQYF. The CDR3 DNA is TGTGCCAGCAGCTTAGGGGGCGGAAACTACTACGAGCAGTACTTC.

This clonotype was seen many times. The genes are TRBV9 and TRBJ2-2, with D possibly matching TRBD1 (6 bases). The CDR3 is 18 amino acids. V lost 0 bases and J 2 bases, leaving 17 bases between the germline ends. Germline V gives CDR1 SGDLS, CDR2 YYNGEE. As DNA, the CDR3 is TGTGCCAGCAGCGTAGAACGTGCCGGGACACAAAACACCGGGGAGCTGTTTTTT. This sequence encodes CASSVERAGTQNTGELFF.

This clonotype was counted ten times or more. The chain couples TRBV3-1 to TRBJ2-7, with D perhaps assigned TRBD1 or TRBD2 (6 bases each). V lost 3 bases, J lost 5 bases, and 8 bases lay in between. The length of the CDR3 is 12 residues. CDR1 is LGHDT, CDR2 YNNKEL, per germline (reference sequence). CDR3 sequence (DNA): TGTGCCAGCAGCCACGGGGGCCACGAGCAGTACTTC. This translates into CASSHGGHEQYF.

This clonotype has ten or more counts. V and J are TRBV20-1 and TRBJ1-1; tentative D call: TRBD1 (6 bases). Trimming stripped 3 bases from V and 3 bases from J, with 14 bases between. Germline V gene sequence: CDR1 DFQATT, CDR2 SNEGSKA (reference sequence). The CDR3 contains 14 residues. The CDR3 DNA sequence: TGCAGTGCTAGTGAAACAGGGAGGGACACTGAAGCTTTCTTT. This gives the protein CSASETGRDTEAFF.

This clonotype appeared many times. The chain carries TRBV5-1 and TRBJ1-2, with D possibly matching TRBD1 (6 bases). V was pared by 4 bases and J by 4 bases, with 17 bases between. Germline lookup yields CDR1 SGHRS and CDR2 YFSETQ. CDR3 size: 15 residues. CDR3 nucleotide sequence: TGCGCCAGCAGCCTAGAAGGACAGTCTTTCTATGGCTACACCTTC. Encoded protein: CASSLEGQSFYGYTF.

This clonotype was picked up many times. The gene calls are TRBV10-3 and TRBJ2-1, with 12 positions matching TRBD2. This CDR3 has 14 residues. The ends lost 8 bases at V and 6 bases at J; junction bases unmatched: 5. Germline values: CDR1 ENHRY, CDR2 SYGVKD. This CDR3 reads CAIALAGGVNEQFF. CDR3 coding DNA: TGTGCCATCGCCCTAGCGGGGGGGGTCAATGAGCAGTTCTTC.

This clonotype was seen ten or more times. The chain uses TRBV9 and TRBJ1-4; D not resolved. The CDR3 extends over 15 amino acids. Germline lookup yields CDR1 SGDLS and CDR2 YYNGEE. The germline V and J ends were trimmed by 3 bases and 8 bases, with 17 bases remaining between them. The CDR3 is CASSATDPVAEKLFF. In nucleotides, the CDR3 is TGTGCCAGCAGCGCCACTGACCCTGTCGCGGAAAAACTGTTTTTT. Full variable domain (remainder filled in from reference TRBV9 and TRBJ1-4): DSGVTQTPKHLITATGQRVTLRCSPRSGDLSVYWYQQSLDQGLQFLIQYYNGEERAKGNILERFSAQQFPDLHSELNLSSLELGDSALYFCASSATDPVAEKLFFGSGTQLSVL.

The chain is built from TRBV7-2 and TRBJ2-3, with 8 bases identical to TRBD2. Germline V gene sequence: CDR1 SGHTA, CDR2 FQGNSA. This CDR3 is built from 16 residues. V gave up 4 bases and J gave up 5 bases; unmatched junction bases: 11. The CDR3: CTSSSGGRGAIDTQYF. DNA of the CDR3: TGTACCAGCAGCTCCGGAGGGCGGGGGGCGATAGATACGCAGTATTTT.

As for this clonotype: This may arise from a read error, as a much more abundant clone is one base away. This CDR3 is missing its conserved last phenylalanine or tryptophan, likely due to a read error. This chain uses TRBV7-9 with TRBJ1-3; D is uncertain. CDR3 length: 13 residues. Trimming took off 5 bases at V and 4 bases at J, with 9 bases between the two ends. CDR1 and CDR2 (germline): SEHNR, FQNEAQ (reference sequence). For the CDR3, the DNA is TGTGCCAGCAGCCCTGTTGGGGGAAACACCATATATTCT. This codes for CASSPVGGNTIYS.

The chain has TRBV12-3 or TRBV12-4 and TRBJ2-7; perhaps TRBD2 as D (6 bases). This CDR3 is 13 amino acids long. Trimming took 2 bases from V and 3 from J, leaving 8 bases between them. The CDR3 nucleotides are TGTGCCAGCAGTTTACTAGCGAGCTACGAGCAGTACTTC. This encodes CASSLLASYEQYF.

This clonotype was seen at least ten times. The rearrangement links TRBV5-6 to TRBJ2-1, with 7 bases that match TRBD1. CDR1 is SGHDT and CDR2 is YYEEEE in the germline V gene. V shed 4 bases, J shed 2 bases, and the junction held 18 bases outside the gene matches. The CDR3 extends over 19 amino acids. The CDR3 nucleotides are TGTGCCAGCAGCGGGGAAGGTGTCTCAGCCCAGGGGGCCTACAATGAGCAGTTCTTC. This translates into CASSGEGVSAQGAYNEQFF.

The rearrangement uses TRBV7-9 and TRBJ1-2, with TRBD1 as a possible D gene (6 bases). This CDR3 comprises 14 residues. Germline lookup yields CDR1 SEHNR and CDR2 FQNEAQ (reference sequence). Trimming removed 5 bases at V and 4 bases at J, with 14 bases between. CDR3 coding DNA: TGTGCCAGCAGCGCAACCCACAGGGCCTATGGCTACACCTTC. Protein product: CASSATHRAYGYTF. Full variable domain (rest looked up from reference TRBV7-9 and TRBJ1-2): DTGVSQNPRHKITKRGQNVTFRCDPISEHNRLYWYRQTLGQGPEFLTYFQNEAQLEKSRLLSDRFSAERPKGSFSTLEIQRTEQGDSAMYLCASSATHRAYGYTFGSGTRLTVV.

There are many counts of this clonotype. The chain carries TRBV7-9 and TRBJ2-1; D gene unclear. CDR3 length equals 14 residues. The germline V gene has CDR1 SEHNR and CDR2 FQNEAQ (reference sequence). V lost 5 bases to trimming and J lost 5 bases, with 13 bases between them. The CDR3 DNA sequence: TGTGCCAGCAGCCATGGTTGGCAGGACAATGAGCAGTTCTTC. This sequence encodes CASSHGWQDNEQFF. Drawing the rest from reference TRBV7-9 and TRBJ2-1, the complete variable domain is DTGVSQNPRHKITKRGQNVTFRCDPISEHNRLYWYRQTLGQGPEFLTYFQNEAQLEKSRLLSDRFSAERPKGSFSTLEIQRTEQGDSAMYLCASSHGWQDNEQFFGPGTRLTVL.

In its sample, this clonotype was seen many times. The chain links TRBV12-3 or TRBV12-4 to TRBJ2-1, with 8 bases identical to TRBD2. The CDR3 is made up of 16 amino acids. V shed 5 bases, J shed 2 bases, and the junction held 8 bases outside the gene matches. The CDR3 sequence is CASSNRGGLTYNEQFF. In DNA, the CDR3 is TGTGCCAGCAGTAACCGGGGGGGCCTCACCTACAATGAGCAGTTCTTC.

The sample holds many counts of this clonotype. V and J are TRBV4-3 and TRBJ1-2; 8 nucleotides align to TRBD1. CDR3 size: 15 residues. Germline V CDR1 and CDR2: LGHNA, YSLEER. J gave up 4 bases and V 1 base, and 5 bases lay outside the gene matches. The CDR3 coding sequence is TGCGCCAGCAGCCAAGGGAGACAGGGGATCTATGGCTACACCTTC. Translation gives CASSQGRQGIYGYTF.

This chain uses TRBV30 with TRBJ1-1; TRBD1 might be the D (5 bases). The germline V and J ends were trimmed by 6 bases and 4 bases, with 12 bases remaining between them. Looked up from germline, CDR1 is GTSNPN and CDR2 is SVGIG (reference sequence). The CDR3 has 12 residues. The DNA for the CDR3 is TGTGCCTGCTCGGGCCAGGGCACTGAAGCTTTCTTT. The encoded protein is CACSGQGTEAFF.

This clonotype occurred many times. The chain links TRBV7-8 to TRBJ1-2; D is possibly TRBD1 (6 bases). The V gene's germline CDR1 is SGHVS and CDR2 FQNEAQ. Trimming stripped 6 bases from V and 5 bases from J, with 13 bases between. This CDR3 region has 13 residues. The CDR3 protein is CASSRGERYGYTF. DNA for the CDR3: TGTGCCAGCAGTAGGGGGGAACGGTATGGCTACACCTTC.

This clonotype was observed at least ten times. The rearrangement uses TRBV5-1 and TRBJ2-7; the D is unclear. CDR3 size: 10 residues. Germline CDR1 is SGHRS and CDR2 is YFSETQ. Deletions cut 7 bases from V and 5 bases from J, with 7 bases between. The CDR3 nucleotides read TGCGCCAGCCCTTCGCACGAGCAGTACTTC. It specifies CASPSHEQYF.